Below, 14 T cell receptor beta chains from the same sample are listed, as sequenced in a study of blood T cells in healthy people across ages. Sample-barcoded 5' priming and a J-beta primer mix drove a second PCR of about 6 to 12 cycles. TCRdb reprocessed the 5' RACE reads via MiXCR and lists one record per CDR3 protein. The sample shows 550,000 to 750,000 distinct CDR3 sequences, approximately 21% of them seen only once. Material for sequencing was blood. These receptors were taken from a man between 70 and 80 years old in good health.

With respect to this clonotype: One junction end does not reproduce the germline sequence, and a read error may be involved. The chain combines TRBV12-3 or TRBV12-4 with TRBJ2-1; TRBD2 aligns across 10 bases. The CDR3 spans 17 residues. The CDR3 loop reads CASSLGGLAASYNEQFF. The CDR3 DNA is TGCGCCAGCAGTTTAGGAGGACTAGCGGCCTCCTACAATGAGCAGTTCTTC.

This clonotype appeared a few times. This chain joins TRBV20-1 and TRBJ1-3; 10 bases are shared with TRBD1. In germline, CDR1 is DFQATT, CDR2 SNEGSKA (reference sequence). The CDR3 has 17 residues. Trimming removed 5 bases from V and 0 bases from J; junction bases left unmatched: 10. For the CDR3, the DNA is TGCAGTGCTGAACGCCCGGGACAGGGGCTCTCTGGAAACACCATATATTTT. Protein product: CSAERPGQGLSGNTIYF.

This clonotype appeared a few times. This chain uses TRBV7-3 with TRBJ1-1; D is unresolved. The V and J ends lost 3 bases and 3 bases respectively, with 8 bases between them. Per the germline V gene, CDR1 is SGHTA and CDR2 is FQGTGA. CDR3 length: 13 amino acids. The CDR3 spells CASSLVKDTEAFF. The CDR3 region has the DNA TGTGCCAGCAGCTTGGTTAAAGACACTGAAGCTTTCTTT. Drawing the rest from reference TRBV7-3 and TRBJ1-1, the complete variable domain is GAGVSQTPSNKVTEKGKYVELRCDPISGHTALYWYRQSLGQGPEFLIYFQGTGAADDSGLPNDRFFAVRPEGSVSTLKIQRTERGDSAVYLCASSLVKDTEAFFGQGTRLTVV.

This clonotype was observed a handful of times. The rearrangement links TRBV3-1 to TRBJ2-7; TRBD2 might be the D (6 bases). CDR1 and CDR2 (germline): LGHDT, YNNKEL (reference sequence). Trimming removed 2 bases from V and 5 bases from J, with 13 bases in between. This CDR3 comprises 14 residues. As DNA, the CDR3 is TGTGCCAGCAGCCAACCGGGGAGGAATAACGAGCAGTACTTC. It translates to CASSQPGRNNEQYF.

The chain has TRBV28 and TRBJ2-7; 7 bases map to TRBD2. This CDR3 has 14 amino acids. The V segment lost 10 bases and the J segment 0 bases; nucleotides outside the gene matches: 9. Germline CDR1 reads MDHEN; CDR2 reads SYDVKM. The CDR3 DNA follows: TGTGCCACTTCCTTTGGCGGGAGCTCCTACGAGCAGTACTTC. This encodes CATSFGGSSYEQYF.

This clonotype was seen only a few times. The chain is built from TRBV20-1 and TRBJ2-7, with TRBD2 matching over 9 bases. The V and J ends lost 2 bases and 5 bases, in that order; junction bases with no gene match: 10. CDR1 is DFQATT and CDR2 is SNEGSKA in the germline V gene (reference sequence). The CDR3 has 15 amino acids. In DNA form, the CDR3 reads TGCAGTGCTAGACCCTTGCGGGAGGGCCTTAACGAGCAGTACTTC. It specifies CSARPLREGLNEQYF.

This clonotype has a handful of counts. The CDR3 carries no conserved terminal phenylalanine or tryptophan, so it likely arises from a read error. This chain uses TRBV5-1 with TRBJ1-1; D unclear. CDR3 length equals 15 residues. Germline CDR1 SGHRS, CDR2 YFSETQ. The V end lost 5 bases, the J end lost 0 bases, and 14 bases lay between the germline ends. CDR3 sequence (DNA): TGCGCCAGCAGTTCTGGAGACACCATGAACACTGAAGCTTTCCTT. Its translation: CASSSGDTMNTEAFL.

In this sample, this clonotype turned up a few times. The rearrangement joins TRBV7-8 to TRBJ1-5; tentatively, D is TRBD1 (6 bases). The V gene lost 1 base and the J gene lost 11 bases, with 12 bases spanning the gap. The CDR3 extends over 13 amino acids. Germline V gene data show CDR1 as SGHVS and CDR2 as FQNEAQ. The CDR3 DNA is TGTGCCAGCAGCTTAGAATCAGGGGCAGCCCAGCATTTT. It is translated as CASSLESGAAQHF.

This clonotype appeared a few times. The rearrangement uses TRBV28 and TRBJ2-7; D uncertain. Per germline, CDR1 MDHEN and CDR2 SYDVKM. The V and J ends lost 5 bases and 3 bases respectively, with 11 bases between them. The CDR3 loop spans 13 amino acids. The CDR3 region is CASSIPGYYEQYF. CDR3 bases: TGTGCCAGCAGTATTCCGGGTTACTACGAGCAGTACTTC.

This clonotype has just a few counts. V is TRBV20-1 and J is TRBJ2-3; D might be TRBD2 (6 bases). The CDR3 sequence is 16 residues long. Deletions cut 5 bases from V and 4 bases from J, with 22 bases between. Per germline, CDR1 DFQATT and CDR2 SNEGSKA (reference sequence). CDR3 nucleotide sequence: TGCAGTGCTGCCCACGGGAGCGGTAGGGAAGCAGATACGCAGTATTTT. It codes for CSAAHGSGREADTQYF.

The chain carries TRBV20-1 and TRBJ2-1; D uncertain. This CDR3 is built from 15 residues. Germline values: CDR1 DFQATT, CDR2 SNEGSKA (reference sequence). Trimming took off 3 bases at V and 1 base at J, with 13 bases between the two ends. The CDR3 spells CSASRPGRSYNEQFF. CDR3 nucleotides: TGCAGTGCTAGTCGTCCAGGACGATCCTACAATGAGCAGTTCTTC.

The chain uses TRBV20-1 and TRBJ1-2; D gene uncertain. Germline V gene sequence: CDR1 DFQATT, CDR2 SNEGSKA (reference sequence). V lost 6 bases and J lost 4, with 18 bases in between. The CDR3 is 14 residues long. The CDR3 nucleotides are TGCAGTGCACTAAAGACCGACCTCCCCTATGGCTACACCTTC. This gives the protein CSALKTDLPYGYTF.

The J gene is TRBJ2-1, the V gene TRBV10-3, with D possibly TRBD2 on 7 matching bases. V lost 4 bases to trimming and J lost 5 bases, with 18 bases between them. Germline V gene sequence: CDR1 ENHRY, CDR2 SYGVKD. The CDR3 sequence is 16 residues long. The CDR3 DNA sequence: TGTGCCATCAGTGCCTCGGGGGCGGGAGAACACAATGAGCAGTTCTTC. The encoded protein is CAISASGAGEHNEQFF.

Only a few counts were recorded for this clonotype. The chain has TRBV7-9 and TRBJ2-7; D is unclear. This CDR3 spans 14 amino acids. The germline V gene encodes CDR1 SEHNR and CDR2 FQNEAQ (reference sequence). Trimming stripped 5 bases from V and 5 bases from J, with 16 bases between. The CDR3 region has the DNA TGTGCCAGCAGCCTCGTGGTGGGCCTAAACGAGCAGTACTTC. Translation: CASSLVVGLNEQYF.